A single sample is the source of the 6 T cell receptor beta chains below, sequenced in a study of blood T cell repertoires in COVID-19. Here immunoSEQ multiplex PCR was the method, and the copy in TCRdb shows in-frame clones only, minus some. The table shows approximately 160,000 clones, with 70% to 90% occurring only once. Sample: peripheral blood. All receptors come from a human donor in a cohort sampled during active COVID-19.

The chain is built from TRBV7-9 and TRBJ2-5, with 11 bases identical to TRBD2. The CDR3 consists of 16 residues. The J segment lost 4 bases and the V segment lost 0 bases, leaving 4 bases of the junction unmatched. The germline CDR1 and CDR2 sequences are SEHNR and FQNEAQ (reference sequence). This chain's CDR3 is CASSLALAGGGETQYF. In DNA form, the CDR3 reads TGTGCCAGCAGCTTAGCTCTAGCGGGAGGCGGAGAGACCCAGTACTTC.

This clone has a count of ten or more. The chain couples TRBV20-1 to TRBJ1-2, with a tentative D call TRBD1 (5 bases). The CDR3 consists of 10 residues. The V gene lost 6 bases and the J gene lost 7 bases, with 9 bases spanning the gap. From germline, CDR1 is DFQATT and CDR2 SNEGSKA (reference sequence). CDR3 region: CSALQGGYTF. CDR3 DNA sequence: TGCAGTGCCCTTCAGGGTGGCTACACCTTC.

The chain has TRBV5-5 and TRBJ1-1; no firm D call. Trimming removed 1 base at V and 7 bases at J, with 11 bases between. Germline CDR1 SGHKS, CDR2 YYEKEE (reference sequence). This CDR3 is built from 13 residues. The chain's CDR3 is CASSLSGEYEAFF. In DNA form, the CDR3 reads TGTGCCAGCAGCTTGAGCGGCGAGTATGAAGCTTTCTTT. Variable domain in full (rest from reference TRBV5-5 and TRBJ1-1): DAGVTQSPTHLIKTRGQQVTLRCSPISGHKSVSWYQQVLGQGPQFIFQYYEKEERGRGNFPDRFSARQFPNYSSELNVNALLLGDSALYLCASSLSGEYEAFFGQGTRLTVV.

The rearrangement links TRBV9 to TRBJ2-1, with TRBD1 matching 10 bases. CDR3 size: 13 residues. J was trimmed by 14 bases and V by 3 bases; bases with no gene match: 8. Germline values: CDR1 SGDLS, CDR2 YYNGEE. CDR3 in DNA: TGTGCCAGCAGCGCCGACGGACAGGGGGGCGAGTTCTTC. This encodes CASSADGQGGEFF.

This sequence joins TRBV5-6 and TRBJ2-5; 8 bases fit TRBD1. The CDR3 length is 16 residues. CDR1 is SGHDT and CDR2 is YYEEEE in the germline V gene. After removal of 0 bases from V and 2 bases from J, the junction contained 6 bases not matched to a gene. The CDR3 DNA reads TGTGCCAGCAGCTTGGTGGGACAGGTTCCACAAGAGACCCAGTACTTC. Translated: CASSLVGQVPQETQYF.

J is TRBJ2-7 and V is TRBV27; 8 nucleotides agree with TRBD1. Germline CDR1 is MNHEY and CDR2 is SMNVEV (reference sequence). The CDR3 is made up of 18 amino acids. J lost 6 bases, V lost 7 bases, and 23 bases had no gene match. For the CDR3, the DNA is TGTGCCAGCACCCCCGGGACAGGAAGGCGCGGGGTTGGTCTCGAGCAGTACTTC. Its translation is CASTPGTGRRGVGLEQYF.